This T cell receptor (beta chain) was found in a study of tumour-infiltrating T cells in Burkitt lymphoma. The study, taken as a whole, reports: Many Burkitt lymphoma patients shared several public clonotypes.

Concerning this clone itself: Its specificity is unknown.

There are 13 residues in the CDR3. Trimming left V 5 bases short and J 2 bases short, with 10 bases between. Per the germline V gene, CDR1 is MNHEY and CDR2 is SVGAGI. Method: immunoSEQ multiplex PCR; TCRdb's copy keeps in-frame clones and lacks some. The profile covers 1,000 to 1,500 clones, with roughly 99% appearing a single time and roughly 1.3% taken by the ten largest. The specimen was tumor tissue. This clonotype was sampled from a human donor with Burkitt lymphoma. The chain uses TRBV6-5 and TRBJ2-7; perhaps TRBD1 as D (6 bases). CDR3 loop: CASSIGQPYEQYF. For the CDR3, the DNA is TGTGCCAGCAGTATTGGACAGCCCTACGAGCAGTACTTC.